The rows below give T cell receptor beta chains drawn from one sample of a study of beta chain features in type 1 diabetes. Sequenced by immunoSEQ multiplex PCR; TCRdb stores in-frame clones only, minus some. The profile covers approximately 400,000 clones, with about 16% appearing a single time and about 0.02% taken by the ten largest. The source material was naive CD4+ T cells from blood. The receptors come from a woman aged 18-29 years in good health. CDR3s include the opening cysteine and the closing phenylalanine or tryptophan. Fields, in order: D gene, J gene, V gene, clone size, CDR3 DNA, CDR3 protein. D genes are given only for firm matches. Not all rows give a size; the values are once, few, many and, for expanded clones, a class.

TRBD2	TRBJ2-5	TRBV2	.	TGTGCCAGCAGGGCGGGAGGAGAGACCCAGTACTTC	CASRAGGETQYF
TRBD1	TRBJ2-7	TRBV7-9	few	TGTGCCAGCAGCTTCGCCCCGGGACAGGGGCGGGAGCAGTACTTC	CASSFAPGQGREQYF
TRBD1	TRBJ2-6	TRBV29-1	.	TGCAGCGTCACCCTCAGGGGGCCTGGGGCCAACGTCCTGACTTTC	CSVTLRGPGANVLTF
.	TRBJ2-1	TRBV30	few	TGTGCCTGGGGAGTAATGAATGAGCAGTTCTTC	CAWGVMNEQFF
.	TRBJ2-7	TRBV5-1	.	TGCGCCAGCAGCTTTCTAGGATCCTCCTACGAGCAGTACTTC	CASSFLGSSYEQYF
.	TRBJ2-5	TRBV2	.	TGTGCCAGCAGTACCGGGAGAAAAGAGACCCAGTACTTC	CASSTGRKETQYF
.	TRBJ2-5	TRBV6-5	few	TGTGCCAGCAGTTACTCTAGGGGCCAAGAGACCCAGTACTTC	CASSYSRGQETQYF
.	TRBJ2-5	TRBV5-1	.	TGCGCCAGCAGCTTCTCGGGACAAGACCAAGAGACCCAGTACTTC	CASSFSGQDQETQYF
TRBD2	TRBJ2-1	TRBV7-2	.	TGTGCCAGCAGCTTATGGACTAGCGTCTCCTACAATGAGCAGTTCTTC	CASSLWTSVSYNEQFF
TRBD1	TRBJ1-2	TRBV6-6	few	TGTGCCAGCAGCTTCGGGACAGGGGAAAGGAGCTACACCTTC	CASSFGTGERSYTF
.	TRBJ1-5	TRBV19	.	TGTGCCAGTAGACCCCCAGGGAATCAGCCCCAGCATTTT	CASRPPGNQPQHF